This TCR beta chain is drawn from a study of cytomegalovirus exposure and HLA in healthy donors. Study-wide results and caveats: Sequencing depth across donors, presence/absence analyses assumed, was roughly uniform.

Per the germline V gene, CDR1 is MNHEY and CDR2 is SMNVEV (reference sequence). Trimming at V came to 2 bases and at J to 2 bases, leaving 9 bases not matched to a gene. CDR3 length: 18 amino acids. For this clone: The antigen remains unidentified.

A multiplex PCR was run with 60 Vbeta primers and 13 Jbeta primers. The method was immunoSEQ multiplex PCR; TCRdb's version includes in-frame clones alone and lacks a portion of them. The sample consists of under 150,000 clones, over 75% of them appearing once. The sequenced sample consisted of PBMCs. This TCR was sampled from a male donor in good health and CMV-seronegative. This chain uses TRBV27 with TRBJ1-4; TRBD1 matches 9 bases. As DNA, the CDR3 is TGTGCCAGCAGTTTACGCCCGGGACAGGGTTTCACTAATGAAAAACTGTTTTTT. Its protein product is CASSLRPGQGFTNEKLFF.